This TCR beta chain emerged from a study of human T cells and chemical hapten exposure. Across the study: Donors were sensitized with 2% DPC on the upper inner arm. Once 0.01% DPC had been applied to the upper back by patch test, readings were taken at 6 days. Largely, small differences in pooled library volume made per-sample TCR yields vary. Study-level points and caveats: There was no change with DPC sensitization in TCRs above 1 in 1000 frequency.

MiXCR, applied by TCRdb to the RACE reads, yields one record per CDR3 protein. The data contain about 69,000 distinct CDR3 sequences, approximately 32% of them seen just once; the ten biggest clones take up about 8.9%. This clonotype has more than one count but fewer than ten. Its antigen is unidentified. Time point: patch test 1, 2 weeks after DPC sensitization. Treatment in this sample: therapeutic diphenylcyclopropenone sensitization with weekly scalp DPC. Here the sequenced sample was whole blood, taken in connection with sensitization to the hapten diphenylcyclopropenone (DPC). The receptor's source is a man in his forties with alopecia areata. Some clones in this sample may be carry-over from other donors' samples.

Here the CDR3 DNA reads TGTGCCAGCAGCTCACGACGCTGGGACTCCAAAAACATTCAGTACTTC. It specifies CASSSRRWDSKNIQYF. The genes are TRBV7-2 and TRBJ2-4, with a tentative D call TRBD2 (6 bases). Germline values: CDR1 SGHTA, CDR2 FQGNSA. CDR3 length: 16 amino acids. V lost 4 bases and J 2 bases, leaving 15 bases between the germline ends.